The 8 T cell receptor beta chains presented below share a single source sample, sequenced in a study of blood T cell repertoires in COVID-19. Profiled with immunoSEQ multiplex PCR; TCRdb holds only in-frame clones, not every one. The table lists over 250,000 clones, 80% to 90% of them singletons. The sample was peripheral blood. Receptors originate from a woman in her seventies with acute or convalescent COVID-19.

V and J are TRBV5-1 and TRBJ1-1, with D unclear. The V and J ends lost 4 bases and 1 base respectively, with 14 bases between them. The germline V gene has CDR1 SGHRS and CDR2 YFSETQ. CDR3 length: 15 amino acids. CDR3 region: CASSLLTNSNTEAFF. CDR3 DNA sequence: TGCGCCAGCAGCCTCCTGACAAATTCGAACACTGAAGCTTTCTTT.

V usage is TRBV18 and J usage is TRBJ2-7; possible D gene TRBD2, 6 bases. This CDR3 is 14 amino acids long. Germline CDR1 reads KGHSH; CDR2 reads LQKENI. V dropped 6 bases and J dropped 4 bases, with 16 bases sitting between them. The CDR3 here is CASSYPGGRYEQYF. CDR3 DNA: TGTGCCAGCTCCTACCCCGGGGGTAGATACGAGCAGTACTTC.

CDR3 DNA sequence: TGTGCCAGCAGTTACTCGACAGGGGACGGCTACACCTTC. Residues: CASSYSTGDGYTF. V gene TRBV6-5 combines with J gene TRBJ1-2, with 8 bases that match TRBD1. Trimming took 0 bases from V and 8 from J; bases not matched to a gene: 2. Germline-derived CDR1 and CDR2 are MNHEY and SVGAGI. This CDR3 has 13 residues.

CDR3 nucleotide sequence: TGTGCCAGCAGCCAAGACCCATCCCGGGACATCCATACTGAAGCTTTCTTT. Amino acid sequence: CASSQDPSRDIHTEAFF. V and J are TRBV3-1 (or the pseudogene TRBV3-2) and TRBJ1-1; tentatively, D is TRBD1 (6 bases). The germline gives CDR1 LGHDT, CDR2 YNNKEL (reference sequence). V was cut by 0 bases and J by 5 bases, with 19 bases left in between. The CDR3 covers 17 residues.

The gene calls are TRBV7-3 and TRBJ1-1, with D perhaps matching TRBD1 (5 bases). This CDR3 is 13 amino acids long. Per the germline V gene, CDR1 is SGHTA and CDR2 is FQGTGA. Trimming took 4 bases from V and 6 from J, leaving 12 bases between them. This chain's CDR3 is CASSSQRGSEAFF. CDR3 DNA: TGTGCCAGCAGCTCTCAAAGGGGCTCTGAAGCTTTCTTT.

V usage is TRBV19 and J usage is TRBJ2-1, with 8 bases identical to TRBD1. Germline trimming cut 1 base from V and 8 bases from J; bases unmatched to any gene: 4. The CDR3 spans 14 residues. Germline V gene data show CDR1 as LNHDA and CDR2 as SQIVND (reference sequence). This chain's CDR3 is CASSIAPGGYEQFF. The DNA of the CDR3 is TGTGCCAGTAGTATAGCCCCAGGGGGCTATGAGCAGTTCTTC.

V and J are TRBV11-1 and TRBJ1-2, with 9 bases matching TRBD1. Germline V lookup: CDR1 SGHAT, CDR2 FQDESV (reference sequence). V shed 5 bases and J 4 bases; nucleotides not matched to a gene: 8. The CDR3 totals 15 residues. The CDR3 DNA is TGTGCCAGCAGCCCCCTGGGACAGGGAAGCTATGGCTACACCTTC. Encoded protein: CASSPLGQGSYGYTF.

The V and J genes are TRBV6-2 or TRBV6-3 and TRBJ2-1; tentatively, D is TRBD1 (5 bases). The CDR3 sequence is 16 residues long. V lost 0 bases and J lost 8, with 17 bases in between. Germline V CDR1 and CDR2: MNHEY, SVGEGT. CDR3 sequence: CASSYSSWGPPHEQFF. CDR3 DNA: TGTGCCAGCAGTTACTCTTCGTGGGGCCCCCCCCATGAGCAGTTCTTC.